This T cell receptor (beta chain) was recorded in a study of cytomegalovirus exposure and HLA in healthy donors. Findings of the study overall: Among TCR beta chains, those listed as cytomegalovirus-associated numbered roughly 150. Three CMV-associated chains proved CMV antigen-specific in vitro.

With 4 bases clipped from V and 4 bases from J, the junction kept 7 bases outside the gene matches. The CDR3 is 17 residues long. Germline V lookup: CDR1 SGHAT, CDR2 FQNNGV. It was with 60 Vbeta and 13 Jbeta primers that the PCR ran. Assay: immunoSEQ multiplex PCR; the TCRdb copy retains only in-frame clones and omits some. The sample records 150,000 to 170,000 clones, around 75% being singletons. Regarding this clone: Antigen specificity is unknown.

The V call is TRBV11-2, the J call TRBJ2-2; TRBD2 aligns across 12 bases. Material for sequencing was PBMCs. The clonotype originates from a man aged 18 to 30 in good health and CMV-seronegative. CDR3 protein: CASSSRRTSGTTGELFF. DNA for the CDR3: TGTGCCAGCAGCTCTCGGCGGACTAGCGGGACCACCGGGGAGCTGTTTTTT.